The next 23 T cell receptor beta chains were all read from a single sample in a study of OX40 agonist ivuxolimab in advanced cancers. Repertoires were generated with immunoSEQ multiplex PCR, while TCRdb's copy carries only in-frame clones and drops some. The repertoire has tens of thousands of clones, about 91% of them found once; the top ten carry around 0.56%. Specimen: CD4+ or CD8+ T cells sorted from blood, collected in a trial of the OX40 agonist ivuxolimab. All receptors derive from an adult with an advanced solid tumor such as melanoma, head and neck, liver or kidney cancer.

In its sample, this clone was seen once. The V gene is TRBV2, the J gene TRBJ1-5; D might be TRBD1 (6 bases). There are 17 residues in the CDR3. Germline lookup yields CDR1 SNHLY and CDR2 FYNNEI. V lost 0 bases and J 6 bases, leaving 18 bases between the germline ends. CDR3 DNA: TGTGCCAGCAGTGAAGCCAGGGGAGGGTCAGGGAGTCAGCCCCAGCATTTT. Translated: CASSEARGGSGSQPQHF.

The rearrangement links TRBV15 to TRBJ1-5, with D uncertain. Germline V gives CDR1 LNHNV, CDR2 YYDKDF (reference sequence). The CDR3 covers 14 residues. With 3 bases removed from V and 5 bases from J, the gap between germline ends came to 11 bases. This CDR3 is CATSSVLGDQPQHF. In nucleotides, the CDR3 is TGTGCCACCAGCAGTGTCCTCGGCGATCAGCCCCAGCATTTT.

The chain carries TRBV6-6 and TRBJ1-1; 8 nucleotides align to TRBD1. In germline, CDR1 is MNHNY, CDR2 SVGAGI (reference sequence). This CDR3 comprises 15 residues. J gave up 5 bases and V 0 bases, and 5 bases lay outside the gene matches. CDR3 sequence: CASSYSSTGGTEAFF. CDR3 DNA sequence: TGTGCCAGCAGTTACTCCTCTACAGGGGGTACTGAAGCTTTCTTT.

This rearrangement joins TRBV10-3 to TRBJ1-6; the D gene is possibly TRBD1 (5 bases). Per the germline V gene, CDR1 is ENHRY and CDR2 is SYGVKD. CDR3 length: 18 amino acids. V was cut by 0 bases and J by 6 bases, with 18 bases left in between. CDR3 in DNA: TGTGCCATCAGTGAGTCCCTAGGGCAGGGTGGTTTTAATTCACCCCTCCACTTT. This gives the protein CAISESLGQGGFNSPLHF.

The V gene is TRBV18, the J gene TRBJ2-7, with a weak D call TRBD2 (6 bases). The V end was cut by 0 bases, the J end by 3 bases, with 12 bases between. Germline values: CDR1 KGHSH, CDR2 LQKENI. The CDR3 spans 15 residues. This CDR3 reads CASSPPGTEGYEQYF. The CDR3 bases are TGTGCCAGCTCACCACCCGGGACGGAGGGCTACGAGCAGTACTTC. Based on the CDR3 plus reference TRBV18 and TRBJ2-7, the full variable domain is NAGVMQNPRHLVRRRGQEARLRCSPMKGHSHVYWYRQLPEEGLKFMVYLQKENIIDESGMPKERFSAEFPKEGPSILRIQQVVRGDSAAYFCASSPPGTEGYEQYFGPGTRLTVT.

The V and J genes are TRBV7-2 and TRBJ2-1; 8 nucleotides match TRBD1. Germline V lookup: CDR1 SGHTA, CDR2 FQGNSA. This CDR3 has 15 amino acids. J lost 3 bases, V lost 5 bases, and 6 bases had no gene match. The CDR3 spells CASSATGVLYNEQFF. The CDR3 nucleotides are TGTGCCAGCAGCGCGACAGGGGTCCTCTACAATGAGCAGTTCTTC.

The CDR3 is CASSDLGQGGYEQYF. As DNA, the CDR3 is TGTGCCAGCAGTGACCTGGGACAGGGAGGGTACGAGCAGTACTTC. The chain links TRBV5-8 to TRBJ2-7; 9 bases are a match to TRBD1. Germline V gene sequence: CDR1 SGHTS, CDR2 YDEGEE. The V and J ends lost 5 bases and 4 bases, in that order; junction bases with no gene match: 10. The CDR3 runs 15 residues.

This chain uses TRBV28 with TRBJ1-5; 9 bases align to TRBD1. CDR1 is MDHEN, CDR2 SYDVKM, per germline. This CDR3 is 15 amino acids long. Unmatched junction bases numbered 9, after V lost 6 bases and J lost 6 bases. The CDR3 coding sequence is TGTGCCAGCAGCCCGACAGGGGGATTAACTCAGCCCCAGCATTTT. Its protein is CASSPTGGLTQPQHF.

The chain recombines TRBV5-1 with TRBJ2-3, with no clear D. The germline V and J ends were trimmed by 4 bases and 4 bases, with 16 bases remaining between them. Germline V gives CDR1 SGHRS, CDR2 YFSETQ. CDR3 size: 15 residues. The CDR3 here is CASSTRPGESDTQYF. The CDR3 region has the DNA TGCGCCAGCAGCACCCGACCGGGTGAATCAGATACGCAGTATTTT.

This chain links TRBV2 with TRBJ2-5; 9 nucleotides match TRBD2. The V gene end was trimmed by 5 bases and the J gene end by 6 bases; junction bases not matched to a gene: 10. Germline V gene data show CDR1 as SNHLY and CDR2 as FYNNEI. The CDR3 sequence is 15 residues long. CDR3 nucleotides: TGTGCCAGCAGTCCGCGGGGGGGGCCGGAGAAGACCCAGTACTTC. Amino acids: CASSPRGGPEKTQYF.

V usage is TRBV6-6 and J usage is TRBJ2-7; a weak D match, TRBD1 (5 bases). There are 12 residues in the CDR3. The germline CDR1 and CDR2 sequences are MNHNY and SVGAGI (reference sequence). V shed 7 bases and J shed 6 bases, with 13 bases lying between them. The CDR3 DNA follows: TGTGCCAGCACTTTAGGGGTTCGCGAGCAGTACTTC. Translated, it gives CASTLGVREQYF.

CDR3 loop: CASSLGSGGAAQETQYF. Here the CDR3 DNA reads TGTGCCAGCAGCTTGGGGAGCGGTGGGGCAGCCCAAGAGACCCAGTACTTC. This sequence joins TRBV7-8 and TRBJ2-5; D could derive from TRBD1 or TRBD2 (5 bases each). V lost 3 bases to trimming and J lost 1 base, with 18 bases between them. Germline V gives CDR1 SGHVS, CDR2 FQNEAQ. This CDR3 has 17 amino acids.

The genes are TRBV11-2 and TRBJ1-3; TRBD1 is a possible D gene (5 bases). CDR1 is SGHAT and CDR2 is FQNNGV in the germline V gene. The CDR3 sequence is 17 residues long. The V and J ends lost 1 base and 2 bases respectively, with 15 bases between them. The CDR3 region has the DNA TGTGCCAGCAGCTTAGTAGGCGGGACGGTCACTGGAAACACCATATATTTT. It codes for CASSLVGGTVTGNTIYF.

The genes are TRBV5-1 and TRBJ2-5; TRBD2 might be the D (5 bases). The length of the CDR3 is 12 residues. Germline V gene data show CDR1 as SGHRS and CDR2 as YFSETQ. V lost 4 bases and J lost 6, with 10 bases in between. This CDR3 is CASSHGKKTQYF. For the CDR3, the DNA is TGCGCCAGCAGCCACGGGAAAAAGACCCAGTACTTC.

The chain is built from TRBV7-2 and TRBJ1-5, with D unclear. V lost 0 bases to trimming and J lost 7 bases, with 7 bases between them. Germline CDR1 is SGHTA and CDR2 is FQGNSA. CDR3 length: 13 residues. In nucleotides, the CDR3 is TGTGCCAGCAGCTTAGCGCGCGGACAGCCCCAGCATTTT. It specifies CASSLARGQPQHF. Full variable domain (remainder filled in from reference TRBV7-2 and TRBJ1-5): GAGVSQSPSNKVTEKGKDVELRCDPISGHTALYWYRQSLGQGLEFLIYFQGNSAPDKSGLPSDRFSAERTGGSVSTLTIQRTQQEDSAVYLCASSLARGQPQHFGDGTRLSIL.

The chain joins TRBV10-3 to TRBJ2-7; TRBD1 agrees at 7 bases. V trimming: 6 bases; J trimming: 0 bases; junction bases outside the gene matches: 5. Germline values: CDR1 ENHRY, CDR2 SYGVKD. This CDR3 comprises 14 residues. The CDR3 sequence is CAIRGQALSYEQYF. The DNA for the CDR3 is TGTGCCATCAGAGGACAGGCGCTCTCCTACGAGCAGTACTTC.

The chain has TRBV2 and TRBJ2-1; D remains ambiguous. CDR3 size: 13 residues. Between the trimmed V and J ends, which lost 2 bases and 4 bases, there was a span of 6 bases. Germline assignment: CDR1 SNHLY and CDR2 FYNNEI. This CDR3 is CASSELGYNEQFF. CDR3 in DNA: TGTGCCAGCAGTGAACTGGGATACAATGAGCAGTTCTTC.

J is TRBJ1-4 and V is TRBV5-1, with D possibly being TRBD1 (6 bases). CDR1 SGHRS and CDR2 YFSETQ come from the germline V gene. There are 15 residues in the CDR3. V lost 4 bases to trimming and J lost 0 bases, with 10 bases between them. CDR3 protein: CASSPGQPTNEKLFF. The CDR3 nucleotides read TGCGCCAGCAGCCCAGGACAGCCAACTAATGAAAAACTGTTTTTT. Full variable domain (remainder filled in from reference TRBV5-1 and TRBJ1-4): KAGVTQTPRYLIKTRGQQVTLSCSPISGHRSVSWYQQTPGQGLQFLFEYFSETQRNKGNFPGRFSGRQFSNSRSEMNVSTLELGDSALYLCASSPGQPTNEKLFFGSGTQLSVL.

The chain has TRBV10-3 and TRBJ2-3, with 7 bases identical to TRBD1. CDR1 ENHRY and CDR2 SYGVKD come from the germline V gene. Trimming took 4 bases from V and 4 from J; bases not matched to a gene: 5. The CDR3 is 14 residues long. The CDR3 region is CAISGRGPADTQYF. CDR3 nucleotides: TGTGCCATCAGTGGTAGGGGGCCCGCAGATACGCAGTATTTT.

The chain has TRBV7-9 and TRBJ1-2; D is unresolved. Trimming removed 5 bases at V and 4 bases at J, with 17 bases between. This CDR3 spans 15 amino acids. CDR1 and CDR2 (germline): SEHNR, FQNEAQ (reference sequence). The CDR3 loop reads CASSPQAITGYGYTF. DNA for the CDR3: TGTGCCAGCAGCCCCCAAGCTATTACCGGCTATGGCTACACCTTC.

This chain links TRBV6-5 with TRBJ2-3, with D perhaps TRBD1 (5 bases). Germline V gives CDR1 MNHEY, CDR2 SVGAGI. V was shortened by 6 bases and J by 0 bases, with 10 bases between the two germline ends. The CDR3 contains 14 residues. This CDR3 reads CASSRQPSTDTQYF. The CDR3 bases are TGTGCCAGCAGCCGACAGCCTAGCACAGATACGCAGTATTTT.

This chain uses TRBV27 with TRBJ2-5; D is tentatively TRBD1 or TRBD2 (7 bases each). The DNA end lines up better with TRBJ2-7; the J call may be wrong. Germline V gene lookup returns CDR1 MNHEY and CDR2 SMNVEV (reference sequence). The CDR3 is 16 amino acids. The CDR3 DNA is TGTGCCAGCAGCCCCAAGGGGGGGGACAGTCCCTACGAGCAGTACTTC. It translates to CASSPKGGDSPYEQYF.

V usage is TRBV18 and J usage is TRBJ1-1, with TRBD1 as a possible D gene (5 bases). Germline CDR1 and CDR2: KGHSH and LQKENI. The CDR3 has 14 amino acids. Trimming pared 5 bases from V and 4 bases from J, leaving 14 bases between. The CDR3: CASSTNPGGTEAFF. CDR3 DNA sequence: TGTGCCAGCTCAACCAATCCGGGGGGCACTGAAGCTTTCTTT.